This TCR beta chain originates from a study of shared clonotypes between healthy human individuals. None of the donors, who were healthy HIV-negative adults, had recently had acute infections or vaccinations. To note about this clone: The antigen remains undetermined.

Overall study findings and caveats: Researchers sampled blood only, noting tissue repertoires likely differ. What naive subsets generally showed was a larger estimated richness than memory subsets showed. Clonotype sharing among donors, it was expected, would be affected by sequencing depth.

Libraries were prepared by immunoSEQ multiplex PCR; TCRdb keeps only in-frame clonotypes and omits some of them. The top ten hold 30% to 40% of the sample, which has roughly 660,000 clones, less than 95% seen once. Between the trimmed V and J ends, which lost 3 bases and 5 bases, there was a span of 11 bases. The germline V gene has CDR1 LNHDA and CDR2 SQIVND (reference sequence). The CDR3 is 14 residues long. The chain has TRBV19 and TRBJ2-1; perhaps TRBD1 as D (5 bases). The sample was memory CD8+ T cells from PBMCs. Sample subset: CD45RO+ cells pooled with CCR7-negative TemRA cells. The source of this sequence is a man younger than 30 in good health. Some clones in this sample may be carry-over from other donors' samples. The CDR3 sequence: CASSIWGQDNEQFF. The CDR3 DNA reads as TGTGCCAGTAGTATTTGGGGCCAAGACAATGAGCAGTTCTTC. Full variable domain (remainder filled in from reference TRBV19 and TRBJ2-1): DGGITQSPKYLFRKEGQNVTLSCEQNLNHDAMYWYRQDPGQGLRLIYYSQIVNDFQKGDIAEGYSVSREKKESFPLTVTSAQKNPTAFYLCASSIWGQDNEQFFGPGTRLTVL.